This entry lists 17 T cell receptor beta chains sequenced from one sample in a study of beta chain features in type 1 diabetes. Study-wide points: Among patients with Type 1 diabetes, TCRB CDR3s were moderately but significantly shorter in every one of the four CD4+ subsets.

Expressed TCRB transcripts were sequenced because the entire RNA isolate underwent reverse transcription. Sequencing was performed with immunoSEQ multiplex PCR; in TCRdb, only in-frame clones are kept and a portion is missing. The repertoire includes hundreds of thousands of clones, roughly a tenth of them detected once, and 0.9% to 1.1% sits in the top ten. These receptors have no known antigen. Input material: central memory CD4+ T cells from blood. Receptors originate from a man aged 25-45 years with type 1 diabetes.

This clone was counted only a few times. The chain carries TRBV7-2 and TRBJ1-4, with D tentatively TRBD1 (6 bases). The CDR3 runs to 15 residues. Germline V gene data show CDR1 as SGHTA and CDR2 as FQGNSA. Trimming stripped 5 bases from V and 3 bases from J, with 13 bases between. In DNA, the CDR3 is TGTGCCAGCAGCGCCAGGGGTGCAGCTAATGAAAAACTGTTTTTT. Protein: CASSARGAANEKLFF.

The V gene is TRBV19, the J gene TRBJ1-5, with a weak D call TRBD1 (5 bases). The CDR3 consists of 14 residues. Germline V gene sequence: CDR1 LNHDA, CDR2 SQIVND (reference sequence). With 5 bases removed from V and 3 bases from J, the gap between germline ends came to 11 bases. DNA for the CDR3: TGTGCCAGTAGTGTAGCAGGGACCAATCAGCCCCAGCATTTT. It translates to CASSVAGTNQPQHF. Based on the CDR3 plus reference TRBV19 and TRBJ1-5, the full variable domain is DGGITQSPKYLFRKEGQNVTLSCEQNLNHDAMYWYRQDPGQGLRLIYYSQIVNDFQKGDIAEGYSVSREKKESFPLTVTSAQKNPTAFYLCASSVAGTNQPQHFGDGTRLSIL.

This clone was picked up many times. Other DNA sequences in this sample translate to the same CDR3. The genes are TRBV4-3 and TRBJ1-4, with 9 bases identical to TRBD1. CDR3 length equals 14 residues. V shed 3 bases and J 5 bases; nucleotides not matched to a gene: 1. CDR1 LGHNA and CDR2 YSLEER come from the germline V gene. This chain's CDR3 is CASSQGQGNEKLFF. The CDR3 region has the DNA TGCGCCAGCAGCCAGGGACAGGGAAATGAAAAACTGTTTTTT.

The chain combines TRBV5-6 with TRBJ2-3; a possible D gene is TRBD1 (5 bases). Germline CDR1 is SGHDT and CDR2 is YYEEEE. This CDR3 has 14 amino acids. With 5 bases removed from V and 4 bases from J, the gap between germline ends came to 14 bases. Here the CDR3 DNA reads TGTGCCAGCAGATGGCTGGGGCAGCCAGATACGCAGTATTTT. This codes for CASRWLGQPDTQYF.

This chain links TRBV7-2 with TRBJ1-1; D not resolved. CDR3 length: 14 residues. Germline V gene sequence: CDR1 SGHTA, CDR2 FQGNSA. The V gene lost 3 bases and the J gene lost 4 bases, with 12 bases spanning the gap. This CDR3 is CASSFLLRGTEAFF. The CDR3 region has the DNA TGTGCCAGCAGCTTTCTTCTTCGGGGCACTGAAGCTTTCTTT.

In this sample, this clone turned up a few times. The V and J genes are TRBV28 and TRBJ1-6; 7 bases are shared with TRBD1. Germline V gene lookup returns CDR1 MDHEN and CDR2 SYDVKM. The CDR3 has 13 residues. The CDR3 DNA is TGTGCTTGGAAGAGGGGGCCTAATTCACCCCTCCACTTT. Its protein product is CAWKRGPNSPLHF.

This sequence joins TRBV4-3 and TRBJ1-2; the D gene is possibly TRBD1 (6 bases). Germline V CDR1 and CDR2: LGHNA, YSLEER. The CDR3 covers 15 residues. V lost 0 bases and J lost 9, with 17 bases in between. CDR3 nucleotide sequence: TGCGCCAGCAGCCAAGATATCCAGGGGTCTCGTCGCTACACCTTC. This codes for CASSQDIQGSRRYTF.

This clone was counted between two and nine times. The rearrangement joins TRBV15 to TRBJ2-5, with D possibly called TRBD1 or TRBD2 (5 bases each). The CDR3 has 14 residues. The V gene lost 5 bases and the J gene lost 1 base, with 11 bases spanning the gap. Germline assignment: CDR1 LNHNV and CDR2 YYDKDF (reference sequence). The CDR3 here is CATSQTGAQETQYF. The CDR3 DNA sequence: TGTGCCACCAGCCAAACCGGGGCCCAAGAGACCCAGTACTTC.

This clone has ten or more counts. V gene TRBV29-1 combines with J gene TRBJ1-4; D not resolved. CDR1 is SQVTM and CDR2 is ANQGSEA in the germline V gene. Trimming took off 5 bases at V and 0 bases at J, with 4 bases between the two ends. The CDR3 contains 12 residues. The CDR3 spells CSVLTTNEKLFF. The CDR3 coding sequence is TGCAGCGTTCTCACAACTAATGAAAAACTGTTTTTT. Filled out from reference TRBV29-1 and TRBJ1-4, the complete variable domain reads SAVISQKPSRDICQRGTSLTIQCQVDSQVTMMFWYRQQPGQSLTLIATANQGSEATYESGFVIDKFPISRPNLTFSTLTVSNMSPEDSSIYLCSVLTTNEKLFFGSGTQLSVL.

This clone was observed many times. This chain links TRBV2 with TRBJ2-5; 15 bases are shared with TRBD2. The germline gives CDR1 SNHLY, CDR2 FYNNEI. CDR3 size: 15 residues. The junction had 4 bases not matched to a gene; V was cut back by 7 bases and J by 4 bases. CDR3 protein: CASTPGLAGGETQYF. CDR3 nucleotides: TGTGCCAGCACCCCGGGACTAGCGGGGGGAGAGACCCAGTACTTC.

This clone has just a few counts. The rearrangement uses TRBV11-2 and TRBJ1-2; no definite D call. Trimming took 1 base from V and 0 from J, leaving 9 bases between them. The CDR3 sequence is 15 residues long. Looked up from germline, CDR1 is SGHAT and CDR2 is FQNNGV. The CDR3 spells CASSLATDTNYGYTF. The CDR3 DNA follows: TGTGCCAGCAGCTTAGCGACGGATACTAACTATGGCTACACCTTC.

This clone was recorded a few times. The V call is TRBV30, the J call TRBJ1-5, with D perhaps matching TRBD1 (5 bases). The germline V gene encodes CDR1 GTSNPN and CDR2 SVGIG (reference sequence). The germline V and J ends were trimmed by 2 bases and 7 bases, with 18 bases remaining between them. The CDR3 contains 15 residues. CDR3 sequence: CAWSRPGRNGQPQHF. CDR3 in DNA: TGTGCCTGGAGTCGCCCAGGGAGGAACGGACAGCCCCAGCATTTT.

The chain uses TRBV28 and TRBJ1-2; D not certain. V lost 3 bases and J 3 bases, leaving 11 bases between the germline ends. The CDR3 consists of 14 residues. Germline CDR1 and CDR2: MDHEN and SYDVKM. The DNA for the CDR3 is TGTGCCAGCAGTTTTTACGAGAGTTACTATGGCTACACCTTC. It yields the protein CASSFYESYYGYTF.

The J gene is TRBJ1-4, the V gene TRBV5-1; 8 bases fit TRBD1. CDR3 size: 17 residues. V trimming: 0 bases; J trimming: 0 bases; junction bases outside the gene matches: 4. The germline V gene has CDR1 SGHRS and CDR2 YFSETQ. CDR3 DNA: TGCGCCAGCAGCTTGGGACAGGGGCCCTCAACTAATGAAAAACTGTTTTTT. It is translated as CASSLGQGPSTNEKLFF. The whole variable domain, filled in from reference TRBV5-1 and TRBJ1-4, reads KAGVTQTPRYLIKTRGQQVTLSCSPISGHRSVSWYQQTPGQGLQFLFEYFSETQRNKGNFPGRFSGRQFSNSRSEMNVSTLELGDSALYLCASSLGQGPSTNEKLFFGSGTQLSVL.

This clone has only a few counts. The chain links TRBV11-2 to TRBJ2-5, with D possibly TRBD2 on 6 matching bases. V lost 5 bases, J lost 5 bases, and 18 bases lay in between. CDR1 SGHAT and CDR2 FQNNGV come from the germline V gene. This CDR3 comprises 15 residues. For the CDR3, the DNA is TGTGCCAGCAGCGCTTTCCTGACTAGTCTGGAGACCCAGTACTTC. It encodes CASSAFLTSLETQYF.

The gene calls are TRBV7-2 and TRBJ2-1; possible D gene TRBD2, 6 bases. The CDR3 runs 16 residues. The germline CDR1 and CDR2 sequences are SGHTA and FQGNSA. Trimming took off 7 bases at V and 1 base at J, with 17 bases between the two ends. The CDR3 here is CASTNGLMGSYNEQFF. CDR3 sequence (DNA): TGTGCCAGCACCAACGGACTAATGGGATCCTACAATGAGCAGTTCTTC. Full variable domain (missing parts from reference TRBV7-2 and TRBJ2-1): GAGVSQSPSNKVTEKGKDVELRCDPISGHTALYWYRQSLGQGLEFLIYFQGNSAPDKSGLPSDRFSAERTGGSVSTLTIQRTQQEDSAVYLCASTNGLMGSYNEQFFGPGTRLTVL.

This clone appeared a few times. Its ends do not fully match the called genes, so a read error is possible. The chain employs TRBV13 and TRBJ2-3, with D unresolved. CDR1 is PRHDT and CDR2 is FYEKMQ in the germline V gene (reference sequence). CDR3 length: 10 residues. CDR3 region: CASSIDTQYF. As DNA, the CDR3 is TGTGCCAGCAGCATAGATACGCAGTATTTT.